Listed here are 16 T cell receptor beta chains from one sample, sequenced in a study of blood T cell repertoires in COVID-19. Sequencing was performed with immunoSEQ multiplex PCR; in TCRdb, only in-frame clones are kept and a portion is missing. Of around 230,000 clones detected, about nine tenths appear once; the ten largest clones hold 2.6%. Sequences were obtained from PBMCs or T cells enriched from blood (not recorded which). The receptors come from a woman in her thirties who had recovered from COVID-19.

In this sample, this clone turned up once. The chain employs TRBV15 and TRBJ2-7; 8 bases are a match to TRBD1. The CDR3 contains 13 residues. The trim removed 8 bases at V and 4 bases at J, leaving 7 bases unmatched. Germline CDR1 LNHNV, CDR2 YYDKDF (reference sequence). CDR3 loop: CATAQGVSYEQYF. DNA of the CDR3: TGTGCCACCGCACAGGGGGTCTCTTACGAGCAGTACTTC.

This chain connects TRBV6-1 to TRBJ1-3, with D hard to call. This CDR3 has 16 amino acids. V lost 0 bases and J 3 bases, leaving 12 bases between the germline ends. Per the germline V gene, CDR1 is MNHNS and CDR2 is SASEGT. CDR3 amino acids: CASSEALAGYGNTIYF. Here the CDR3 DNA reads TGTGCCAGCAGTGAAGCGCTTGCAGGCTATGGAAACACCATATATTTT.

The genes are TRBV18 and TRBJ1-4, with 11 nucleotides matching TRBD1. V trimming: 3 bases; J trimming: 8 bases; junction bases outside the gene matches: 11. This CDR3 is 17 amino acids long. Germline V gene lookup returns CDR1 KGHSH and CDR2 LQKENI. The CDR3, as DNA: TGTGCCAGCTCACCGCAGGTCGGCGGGACAGGGGGAGAAAAACTGTTTTTT. Residues: CASSPQVGGTGGEKLFF.

The V call is TRBV10-2, the J call TRBJ1-2; weak D call: TRBD1 (6 bases). The length of the CDR3 is 15 residues. Germline V lookup: CDR1 WSHSY, CDR2 SAAADI. Trimming shortened V by 3 bases and J by 2 bases, and 13 bases separated the two germline ends. CDR3 DNA: TGCGCCAGCAGTGAAGAGACAGGTTTAAACTATGGCTACACCTTC. It translates to CASSEETGLNYGYTF.

The genes are TRBV5-1 and TRBJ2-2, with TRBD1 matching over 7 bases. The germline V gene encodes CDR1 SGHRS and CDR2 YFSETQ. CDR3 length: 16 residues. The V gene end was trimmed by 4 bases and the J gene end by 4 bases; junction bases not matched to a gene: 10. The CDR3 here is CASSVKPGQTTGELFF. The CDR3 nucleotides are TGCGCCAGCAGCGTAAAGCCGGGACAGACCACCGGGGAGCTGTTTTTT.

The V gene is TRBV7-9, the J gene TRBJ2-7, with a tentative D call TRBD2 (5 bases). The length of the CDR3 is 15 residues. Trimming shortened V by 1 base and J by 3 bases, and 13 bases separated the two germline ends. Germline V gene data show CDR1 as SEHNR and CDR2 as FQNEAQ (reference sequence). CDR3 protein: CASSLGTDYYYEQYF. CDR3 nucleotide sequence: TGTGCCAGCAGCTTAGGGACTGACTATTACTACGAGCAGTACTTC.

V usage is TRBV19 and J usage is TRBJ1-1; D possibly corresponds to TRBD1 (6 bases). CDR3 length equals 14 residues. Germline V CDR1 and CDR2: LNHDA, SQIVND (reference sequence). V lost 0 bases and J 4 bases, leaving 9 bases between the germline ends. CDR3 loop: CASSIEGARTEAFF. The CDR3 DNA sequence: TGTGCCAGTAGTATAGAGGGGGCGCGCACTGAAGCTTTCTTT.

The sample holds one count of this clone. The J gene is TRBJ2-3, the V gene TRBV18; D remains ambiguous. This CDR3 is 14 amino acids long. CDR1 and CDR2 (germline): KGHSH, LQKENI. Trimming removed 4 bases at V and 1 base at J, with 9 bases between. CDR3 in DNA: TGTGCCAGCTCACAAGACATAGGCACAGATACGCAGTATTTT. Translated: CASSQDIGTDTQYF.

The gene calls are TRBV2 and TRBJ1-1; D unclear. CDR1 is SNHLY and CDR2 is FYNNEI in the germline V gene. This CDR3 has 13 residues. V shed 3 bases and J shed 11 bases, with 16 bases lying between them. The CDR3 region has the DNA TGTGCCAGCAGTGAGTTGGACCCCCCGGGGGCTTTCTTT. It encodes CASSELDPPGAFF.

V is TRBV6-2 or TRBV6-3 and J is TRBJ1-2; a weak D match, TRBD1 (6 bases). V shed 6 bases and J shed 0 bases, with 8 bases lying between them. Germline V gene data show CDR1 as MNHEY and CDR2 as SVGEGT. CDR3 length: 13 amino acids. The CDR3 DNA is TGTGCCAGCAGCCGACAGGCTAACTATGGCTACACCTTC. Translated: CASSRQANYGYTF.

This chain connects TRBV6-5 to TRBJ1-2; a possible D gene is TRBD1 (5 bases). The V end was cut by 2 bases, the J end by 7 bases, with 11 bases between. The germline V gene has CDR1 MNHEY and CDR2 SVGAGI. CDR3 length: 13 residues. The CDR3 is CASSYGGESGYTF. The CDR3 DNA follows: TGTGCCAGCAGTTACGGGGGGGAGTCTGGCTACACCTTC.

The V gene is TRBV7-3, the J gene TRBJ2-5, with D possibly being TRBD1 (5 bases). The germline CDR1 and CDR2 sequences are SGHTA and FQGTGA. This CDR3 spans 14 amino acids. V lost 2 bases and J lost 1, with 8 bases in between. CDR3 sequence: CASSLQGSQETQYF. DNA for the CDR3: TGTGCCAGCAGCTTACAGGGCTCCCAAGAGACCCAGTACTTC.

The chain uses TRBV27 and TRBJ1-5; D is possibly TRBD1 (6 bases). CDR3 length equals 13 residues. Germline-derived CDR1 and CDR2 are MNHEY and SMNVEV (reference sequence). V was pared by 6 bases and J by 5 bases, with 11 bases between. This CDR3 is CASRQGTDQPQHF. The CDR3 DNA sequence: TGTGCCAGCAGACAGGGAACCGATCAGCCCCAGCATTTT.

In its sample, this clone was seen a few times. The J gene is TRBJ2-2, the V gene TRBV7-3; D gene unclear. Germline values: CDR1 SGHTA, CDR2 FQGTGA. V dropped 6 bases and J dropped 4 bases, with 9 bases sitting between them. CDR3 length: 13 amino acids. DNA for the CDR3: TGTGCCAGCAGTTCCCCCTCCACCGGGGAGCTGTTTTTT. Translating it yields CASSSPSTGELFF.

This clone was seen once. The J gene is TRBJ1-1, the V gene TRBV11-2; TRBD1 might be the D (6 bases). The V end was cut by 5 bases, the J end by 10 bases, with 17 bases between. The CDR3 runs to 13 residues. Per germline, CDR1 SGHAT and CDR2 FQNNGV. The CDR3 nucleotides read TGTGCCAGCAGCCCCGGGACACGAAAAGGAGCTTTCTTT. The encoded protein is CASSPGTRKGAFF. The variable domain in full, with the rest retrieved from reference TRBV11-2 and TRBJ1-1, is EAGVAQSPRYKIIEKRQSVAFWCNPISGHATLYWYQQILGQGPKLLIQFQNNGVVDDSQLPKDRFSAERLKGVDSTLKIQPAKLEDSAVYLCASSPGTRKGAFFGQGTRLTVV.

The chain combines TRBV6-6 with TRBJ1-1, with 8 bases fitting TRBD1. CDR1 and CDR2 (germline): MNHNY, SVGAGI (reference sequence). The CDR3 sequence is 15 residues long. J lost 1 base, V lost 2 bases, and 3 bases had no gene match. In DNA, the CDR3 is TGTGCCAGCAGTTACCCTGGACAGGGGAACACTGAAGCTTTCTTT. Protein product: CASSYPGQGNTEAFF.